Described below is a single T cell receptor beta chain sequence and its context. Both 60 Vbeta primers and 13 Jbeta primers went into the PCR. The data were produced by immunoSEQ multiplex PCR, yet TCRdb's version contains in-frame clones alone and is incomplete. Among more than 110,000 clones, roughly four fifths were seen once, and the ten largest hold approximately 15%. The sample originates from a study of cytomegalovirus exposure and HLA in healthy donors. The length of the CDR3 is 12 residues. Germline assignment: CDR1 SEHNR and CDR2 FQNEAQ (reference sequence). The V end lost 7 bases, the J end lost 2 bases, and 8 bases lay between the germline ends.

The sample taken for sequencing was PBMCs. The chain couples TRBV7-9 to TRBJ2-5; D gene uncertain. The TCR originated in a human donor in good health. The CDR3 here is CASTPSQETQYF. Written as DNA, the CDR3 is TGTGCCAGCACCCCCAGTCAAGAGACCCAGTACTTC.